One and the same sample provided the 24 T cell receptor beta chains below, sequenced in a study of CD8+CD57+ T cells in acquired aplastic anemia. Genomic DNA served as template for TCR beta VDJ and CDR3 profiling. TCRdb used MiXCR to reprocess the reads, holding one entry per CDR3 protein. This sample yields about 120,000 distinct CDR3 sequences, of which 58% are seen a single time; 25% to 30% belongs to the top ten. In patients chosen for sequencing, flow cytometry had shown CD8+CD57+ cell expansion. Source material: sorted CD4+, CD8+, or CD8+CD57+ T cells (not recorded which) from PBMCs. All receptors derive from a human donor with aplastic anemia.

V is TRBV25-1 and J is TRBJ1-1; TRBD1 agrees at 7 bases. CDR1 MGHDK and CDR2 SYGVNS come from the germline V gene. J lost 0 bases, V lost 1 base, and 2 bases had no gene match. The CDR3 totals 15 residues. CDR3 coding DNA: TGTGCCAGCAGTGAATCAGGGGGGATGAACACTGAAGCTTTCTTT. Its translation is CASSESGGMNTEAFF.

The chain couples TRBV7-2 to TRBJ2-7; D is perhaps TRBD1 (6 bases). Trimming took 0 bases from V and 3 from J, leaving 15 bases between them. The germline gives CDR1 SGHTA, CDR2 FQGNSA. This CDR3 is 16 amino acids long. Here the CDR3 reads CASSLACYRVRYEQYF. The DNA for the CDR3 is TGTGCCAGCAGCTTAGCCTGCTACAGGGTGCGCTACGAGCAGTACTTC.

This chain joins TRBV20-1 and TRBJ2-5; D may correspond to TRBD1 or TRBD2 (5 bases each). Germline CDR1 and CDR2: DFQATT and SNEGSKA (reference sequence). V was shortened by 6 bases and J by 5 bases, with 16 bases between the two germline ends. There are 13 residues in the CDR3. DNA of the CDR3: TGCAGTGCGAGGACACCGGGGAGTGAGACCCAGTACTTC. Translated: CSARTPGSETQYF.

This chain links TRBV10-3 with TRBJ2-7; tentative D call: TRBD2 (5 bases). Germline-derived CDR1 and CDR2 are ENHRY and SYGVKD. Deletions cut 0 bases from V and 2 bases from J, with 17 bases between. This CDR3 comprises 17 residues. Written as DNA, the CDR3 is TGTGCCATCAGTGAGTCGACCGCGCGGGCCCCTACCTACGAGCAGTACTTC. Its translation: CAISESTARAPTYEQYF.

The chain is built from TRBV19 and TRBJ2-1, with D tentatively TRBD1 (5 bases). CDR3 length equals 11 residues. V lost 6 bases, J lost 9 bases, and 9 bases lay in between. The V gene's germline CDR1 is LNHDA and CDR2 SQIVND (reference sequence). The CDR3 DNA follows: TGTGCCAGTAGATGGGGCAGTGAGCAGTTCTTC. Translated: CASRWGSEQFF.

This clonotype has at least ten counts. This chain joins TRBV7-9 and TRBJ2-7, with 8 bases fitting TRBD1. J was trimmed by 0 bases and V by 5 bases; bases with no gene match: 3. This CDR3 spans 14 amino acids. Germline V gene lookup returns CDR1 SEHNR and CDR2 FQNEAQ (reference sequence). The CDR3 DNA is TGTGCCAGCAGCGGACAGGGAAGCTCCTACGAGCAGTACTTC. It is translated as CASSGQGSSYEQYF.

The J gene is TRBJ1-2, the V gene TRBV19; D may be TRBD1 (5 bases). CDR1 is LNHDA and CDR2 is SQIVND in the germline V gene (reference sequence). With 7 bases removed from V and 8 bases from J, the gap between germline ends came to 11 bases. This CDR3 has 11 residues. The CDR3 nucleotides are TGTGCCAGTAATCCTAGGGGCGGCTACACCTTC. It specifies CASNPRGGYTF.

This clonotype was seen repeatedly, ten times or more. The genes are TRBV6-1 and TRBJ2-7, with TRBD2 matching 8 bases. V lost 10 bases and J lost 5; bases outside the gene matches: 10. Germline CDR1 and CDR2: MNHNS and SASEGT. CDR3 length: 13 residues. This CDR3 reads CAIPGRGGNEQYF. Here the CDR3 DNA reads TGTGCCATCCCGGGACGGGGGGGCAACGAGCAGTACTTC.

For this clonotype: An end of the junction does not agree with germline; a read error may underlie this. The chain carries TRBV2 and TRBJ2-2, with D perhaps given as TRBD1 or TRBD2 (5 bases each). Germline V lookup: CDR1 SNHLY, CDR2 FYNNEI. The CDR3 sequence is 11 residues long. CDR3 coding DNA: TGTGCCAGCAGTGTAATGGGGGAGCTGTTCTTT. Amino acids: CASSVMGELFF.

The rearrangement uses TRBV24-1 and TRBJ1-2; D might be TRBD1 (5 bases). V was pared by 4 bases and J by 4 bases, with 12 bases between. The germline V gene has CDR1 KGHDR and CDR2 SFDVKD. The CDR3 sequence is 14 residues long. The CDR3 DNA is TGTGCCACCAGTGAGGCCAGACAGTCCTATGGCTACACCTTC. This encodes CATSEARQSYGYTF.

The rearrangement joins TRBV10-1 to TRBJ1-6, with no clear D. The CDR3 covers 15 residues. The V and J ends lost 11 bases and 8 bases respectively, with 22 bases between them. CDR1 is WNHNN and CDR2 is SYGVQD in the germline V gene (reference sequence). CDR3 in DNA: TGCGCCGGACTTCGGGGTTCAGTGTGTTATTCACCCCTCCACTTT. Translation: CAGLRGSVCYSPLHF.

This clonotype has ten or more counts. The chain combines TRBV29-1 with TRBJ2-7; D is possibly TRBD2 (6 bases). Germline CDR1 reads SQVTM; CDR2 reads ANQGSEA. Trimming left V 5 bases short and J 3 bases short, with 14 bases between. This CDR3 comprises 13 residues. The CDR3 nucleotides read TGCAGCGTTAGTGCTAGCGTAATCTACGAGCAGTACTTC. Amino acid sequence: CSVSASVIYEQYF.

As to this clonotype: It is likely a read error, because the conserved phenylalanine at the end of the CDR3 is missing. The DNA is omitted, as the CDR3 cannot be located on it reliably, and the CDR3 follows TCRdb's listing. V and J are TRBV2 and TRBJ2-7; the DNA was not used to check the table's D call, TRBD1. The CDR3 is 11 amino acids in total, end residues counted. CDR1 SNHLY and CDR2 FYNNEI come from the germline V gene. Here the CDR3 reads CASSRDIKKFM.

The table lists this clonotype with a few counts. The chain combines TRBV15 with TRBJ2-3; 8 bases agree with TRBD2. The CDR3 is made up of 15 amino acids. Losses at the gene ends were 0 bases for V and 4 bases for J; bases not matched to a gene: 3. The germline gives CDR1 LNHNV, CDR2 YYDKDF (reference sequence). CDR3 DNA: TGTGCCACCAGCAGAGATCGACTAGCGCCAGATACGCAGTATTTT. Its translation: CATSRDRLAPDTQYF.

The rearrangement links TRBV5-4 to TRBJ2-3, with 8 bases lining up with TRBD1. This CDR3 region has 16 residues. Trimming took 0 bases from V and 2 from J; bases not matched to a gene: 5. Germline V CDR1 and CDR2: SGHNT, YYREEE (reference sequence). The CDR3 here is CASSLERTGYTDTQYF. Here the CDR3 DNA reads TGTGCCAGCAGCTTGGAGAGGACAGGGTACACAGATACGCAGTATTTT. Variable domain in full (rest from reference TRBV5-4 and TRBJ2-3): ETGVTQSPTHLIKTRGQQVTLRCSSQSGHNTVSWYQQALGQGPQFIFQYYREEENGRGNFPPRFSGLQFPNYSSELNVNALELDDSALYLCASSLERTGYTDTQYFGPGTRLTVL.

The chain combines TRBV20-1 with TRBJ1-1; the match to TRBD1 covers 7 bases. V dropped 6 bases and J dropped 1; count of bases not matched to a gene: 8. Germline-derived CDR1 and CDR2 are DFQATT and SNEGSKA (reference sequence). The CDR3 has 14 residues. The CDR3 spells CSAGPTGRNTEAFF. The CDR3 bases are TGCAGTGCGGGTCCGACAGGGAGGAACACTGAAGCTTTCTTT.

CDR3 amino acids: CASSIGVAYEQYF. Here the CDR3 DNA reads TGTGCCAGTAGTATTGGGGTTGCCTACGAGCAGTACTTC. The chain is built from TRBV19 and TRBJ2-7; D is ambiguous. The V gene lost 3 bases and the J gene lost 2 bases, with 8 bases spanning the gap. Germline assignment: CDR1 LNHDA and CDR2 SQIVND (reference sequence). This CDR3 is built from 13 residues.

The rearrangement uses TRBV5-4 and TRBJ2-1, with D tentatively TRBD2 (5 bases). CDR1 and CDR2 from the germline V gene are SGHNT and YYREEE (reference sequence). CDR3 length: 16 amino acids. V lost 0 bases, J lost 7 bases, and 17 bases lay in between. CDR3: CASSLDPPGMLNEQFF. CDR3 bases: TGTGCCAGCAGCTTGGACCCACCGGGGATGTTGAATGAGCAGTTCTTC.

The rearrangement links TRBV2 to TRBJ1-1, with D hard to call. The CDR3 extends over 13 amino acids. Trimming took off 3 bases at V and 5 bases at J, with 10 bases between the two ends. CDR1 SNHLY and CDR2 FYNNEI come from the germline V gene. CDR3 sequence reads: CASSEGSLTEAFF. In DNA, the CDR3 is TGTGCCAGCAGTGAGGGCAGTTTAACTGAAGCTTTCTTT.

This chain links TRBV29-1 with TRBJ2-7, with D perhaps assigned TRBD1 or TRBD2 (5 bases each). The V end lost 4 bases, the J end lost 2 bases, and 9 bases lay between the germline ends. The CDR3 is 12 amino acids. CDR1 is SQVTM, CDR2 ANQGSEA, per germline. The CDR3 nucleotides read TGCAGCGTTGGAGGGGAAACCTACGAGCAGTACTTC. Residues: CSVGGETYEQYF.

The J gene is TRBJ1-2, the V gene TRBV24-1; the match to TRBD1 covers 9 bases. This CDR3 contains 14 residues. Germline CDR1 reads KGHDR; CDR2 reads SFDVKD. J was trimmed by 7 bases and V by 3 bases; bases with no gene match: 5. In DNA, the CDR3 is TGTGCCACCAGTGATCGGGGACAGGGCGCTGGCTACACCTTC. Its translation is CATSDRGQGAGYTF.

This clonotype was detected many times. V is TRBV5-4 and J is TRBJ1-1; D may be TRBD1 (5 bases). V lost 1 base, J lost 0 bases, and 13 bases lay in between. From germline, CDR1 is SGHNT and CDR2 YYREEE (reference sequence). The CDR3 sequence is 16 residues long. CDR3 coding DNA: TGTGCCAGCAGCTTGACGTTCGGGGGTGTGAACACTGAAGCTTTCTTT. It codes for CASSLTFGGVNTEAFF.

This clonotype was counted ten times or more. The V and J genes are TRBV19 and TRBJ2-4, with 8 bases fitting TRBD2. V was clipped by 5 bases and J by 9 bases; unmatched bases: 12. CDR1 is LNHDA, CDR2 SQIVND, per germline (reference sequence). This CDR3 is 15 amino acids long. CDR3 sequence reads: CASSSRTSHLGIQYF. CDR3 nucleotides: TGTGCCAGTAGTTCCCGGACTAGCCACCTGGGCATTCAGTACTTC.

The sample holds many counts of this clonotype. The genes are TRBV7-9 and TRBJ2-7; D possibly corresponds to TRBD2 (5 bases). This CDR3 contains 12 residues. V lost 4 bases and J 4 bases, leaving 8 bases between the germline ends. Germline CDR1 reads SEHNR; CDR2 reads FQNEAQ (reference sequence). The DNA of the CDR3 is TGTGCCAGCAGCTCCCCGGGGTACGAGCAGTACTTC. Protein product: CASSSPGYEQYF.